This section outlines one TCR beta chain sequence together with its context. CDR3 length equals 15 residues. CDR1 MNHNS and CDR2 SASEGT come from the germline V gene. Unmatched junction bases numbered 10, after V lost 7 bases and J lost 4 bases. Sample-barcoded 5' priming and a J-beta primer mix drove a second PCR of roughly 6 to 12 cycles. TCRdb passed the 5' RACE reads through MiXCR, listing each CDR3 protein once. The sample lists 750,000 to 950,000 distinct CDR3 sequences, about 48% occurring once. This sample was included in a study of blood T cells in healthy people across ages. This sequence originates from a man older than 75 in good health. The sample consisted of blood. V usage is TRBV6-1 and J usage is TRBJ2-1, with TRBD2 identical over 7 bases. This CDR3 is CASTLLRGGYNEQFF. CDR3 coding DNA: TGTGCCAGCACCTTACTTCGCGGGGGTTACAATGAGCAGTTCTTC.